The clone carrying this T cell receptor (beta chain) was seen a few times. Its matching antigen is unknown. Each CDR3 protein is one row after TCRdb ran MiXCR on the reads. Seen here are 150,000 to 200,000 distinct CDR3 sequences, roughly 27% observed once, and the top ten hold 31%. The CDR3 runs 13 residues. The germline V gene encodes CDR1 SGHTA and CDR2 FQGTGA. The V end lost 5 bases, the J end lost 5 bases, and 10 bases lay between the germline ends. This record belongs to a study of T cell repertoires in cytomegalovirus infection. About the study: Carrying CMV and the relevant HLA type showed in public TCR beta signatures. Study results and limitations: In two of eight donors, the top clonotype was HLA-C-restricted CMV-specific.

The clonotype was recovered from a human donor in good health (CMV status not recorded). Some clones in this sample may be carry-over from other donors' samples. The material sequenced was PBMCs. The chain links TRBV7-3 to TRBJ2-1; D might be TRBD1 or TRBD2, each matching 6 bases. The CDR3 spells CASSRGPDNEQFF. DNA of the CDR3: TGTGCCAGCAGCCGGGGGCCCGACAATGAGCAGTTCTTC.